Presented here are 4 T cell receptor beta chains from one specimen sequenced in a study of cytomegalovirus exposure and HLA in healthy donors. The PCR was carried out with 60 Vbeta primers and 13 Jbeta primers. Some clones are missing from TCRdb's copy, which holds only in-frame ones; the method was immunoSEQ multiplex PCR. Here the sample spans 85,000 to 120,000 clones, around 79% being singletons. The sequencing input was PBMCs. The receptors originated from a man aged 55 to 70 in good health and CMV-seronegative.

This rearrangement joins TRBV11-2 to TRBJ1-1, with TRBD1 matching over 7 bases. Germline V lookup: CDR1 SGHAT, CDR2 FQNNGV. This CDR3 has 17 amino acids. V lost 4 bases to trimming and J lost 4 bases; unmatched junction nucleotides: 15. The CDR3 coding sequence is TGTGCCAGCAGCTGGAACGATTTAAGACAGGGTGGCACTGAAGCTTTCTTT. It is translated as CASSWNDLRQGGTEAFF.

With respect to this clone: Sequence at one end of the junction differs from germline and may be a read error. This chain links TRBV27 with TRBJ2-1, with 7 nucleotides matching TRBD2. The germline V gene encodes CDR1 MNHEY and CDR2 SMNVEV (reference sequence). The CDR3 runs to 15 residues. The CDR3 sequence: CASSLSGGESNGQFF. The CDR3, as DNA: TGTGCCAGCAGTTTATCGGGGGGGGAGTCAAATGGGCAGTTCTTC.

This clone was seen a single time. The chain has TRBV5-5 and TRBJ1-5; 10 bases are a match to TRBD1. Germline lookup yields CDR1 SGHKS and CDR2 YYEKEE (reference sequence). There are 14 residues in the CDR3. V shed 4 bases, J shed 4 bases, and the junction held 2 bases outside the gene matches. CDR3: CASSPGQGNQPQHF. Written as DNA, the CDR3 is TGTGCCAGCAGCCCGGGACAGGGGAATCAGCCCCAGCATTTT.

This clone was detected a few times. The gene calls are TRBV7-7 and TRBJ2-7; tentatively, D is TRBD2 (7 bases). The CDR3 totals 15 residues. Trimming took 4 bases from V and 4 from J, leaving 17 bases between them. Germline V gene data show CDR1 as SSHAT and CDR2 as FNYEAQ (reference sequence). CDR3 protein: CASSYGGRREYEQYF. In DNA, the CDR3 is TGTGCCAGCAGCTACGGGGGGCGCAGGGAGTACGAGCAGTACTTC.